The entry that follows covers one T cell receptor beta chain sequence. This specimen comes from a study of cytomegalovirus exposure and HLA in healthy donors. The PCR made use of 60 Vbeta and 13 Jbeta primers. The repertoire was sequenced with immunoSEQ multiplex PCR; TCRdb's copy has only in-frame clones and lacks some. This sample carries approximately 50,000 clones, with around 5.6% going to the ten biggest clones. Per germline, CDR1 SGHTA and CDR2 FQGTGA. J was trimmed by 3 bases and V by 3 bases; bases with no gene match: 5. The length of the CDR3 is 14 residues. The chain recombines TRBV7-3 with TRBJ2-7; 7 bases are shared with TRBD2. Material for sequencing was PBMCs. The clonotype comes from a male donor in good health and CMV-seropositive. CDR3 sequence: CASSLGPGGYEQYF. The CDR3 DNA reads as TGTGCCAGCAGCTTGGGTCCGGGAGGCTACGAGCAGTACTTC.